One sample yielded the 30 T cell receptor beta chains listed below, sequenced in a study of siplizumab effects on memory and regulatory T cells. Profiling relied on immunoSEQ multiplex PCR, and the TCRdb table lists in-frame clones only, not all of them. In the table there are 70,000 or so clones, about 90% of which are singletons. The sequenced sample consisted of CD8+ T cells sorted from blood. The source is a human donor in good health.

J is TRBJ1-2 and V is TRBV5-4; D is unclear. Germline CDR1 SGHNT, CDR2 YYREEE (reference sequence). The CDR3 totals 13 residues. The V end lost 1 base, the J end lost 3 bases, and 7 bases lay between the germline ends. As DNA, the CDR3 is TGTGCCAGCAGCTTGAGGCAGGACTATGGCTACACCTTC. Translated: CASSLRQDYGYTF. Full variable domain (rest looked up from reference TRBV5-4 and TRBJ1-2): ETGVTQSPTHLIKTRGQQVTLRCSSQSGHNTVSWYQQALGQGPQFIFQYYREEENGRGNFPPRFSGLQFPNYSSELNVNALELDDSALYLCASSLRQDYGYTFGSGTRLTVV.

The rearrangement joins TRBV7-9 to TRBJ1-2; D uncertain. The V gene's germline CDR1 is SEHNR and CDR2 FQNEAQ (reference sequence). The length of the CDR3 is 14 residues. V lost 5 bases and J 4 bases, leaving 14 bases between the germline ends. The CDR3 nucleotides read TGTGCCAGCAGCCCCGTAGAGATCAGCTATGGCTACACCTTC. Translation gives CASSPVEISYGYTF.

In the case of this clone: Additional DNA sequences in this sample encode the identical CDR3. This chain joins TRBV5-1 and TRBJ1-1; D is uncertain. The CDR3 length is 13 residues. Trimming took 5 bases from V and 1 from J, leaving 9 bases between them. The germline CDR1 and CDR2 sequences are SGHRS and YFSETQ. CDR3 sequence: CASSFSGNTEAFF. In DNA form, the CDR3 reads TGCGCCAGCAGTTTTTCGGGGAACACTGAAGCTTTCTTT. Full variable domain (rest looked up from reference TRBV5-1 and TRBJ1-1): KAGVTQTPRYLIKTRGQQVTLSCSPISGHRSVSWYQQTPGQGLQFLFEYFSETQRNKGNFPGRFSGRQFSNSRSEMNVSTLELGDSALYLCASSFSGNTEAFFGQGTRLTVV.

The chain joins TRBV5-1 to TRBJ2-7; no firm D call. V was trimmed by 0 bases and J by 4 bases, leaving 5 bases between them. The CDR3 extends over 12 amino acids. The germline V gene encodes CDR1 SGHRS and CDR2 YFSETQ. This chain's CDR3 is CASSLDLYEQYF. In DNA form, the CDR3 reads TGCGCCAGCAGCTTGGACCTTTACGAGCAGTACTTC.

Only one count was recorded for this clone. The genes are TRBV19 and TRBJ2-7, with D perhaps matching TRBD1 (5 bases). The V gene's germline CDR1 is LNHDA and CDR2 SQIVND (reference sequence). The CDR3 totals 12 residues. V was pared by 3 bases and J by 3 bases, with 6 bases between. The CDR3 sequence is CASSIQGYEQYF. In DNA, the CDR3 is TGTGCCAGTAGTATTCAGGGCTACGAGCAGTACTTC.

The chain recombines TRBV27 with TRBJ2-7; 10 bases fit TRBD1. This CDR3 region has 15 residues. J was trimmed by 4 bases and V by 5 bases; bases with no gene match: 8. CDR1 MNHEY and CDR2 SMNVEV come from the germline V gene (reference sequence). In nucleotides, the CDR3 is TGTGCCAGCAGTGACGGACAGGGGGAAGATTACGAGCAGTACTTC. It specifies CASSDGQGEDYEQYF.

The count of this clone is one. The chain joins TRBV27 to TRBJ1-6, with D unresolved. Trimming took 5 bases from V and 5 from J, leaving 4 bases between them. The CDR3 contains 12 residues. The germline V gene encodes CDR1 MNHEY and CDR2 SMNVEV (reference sequence). The CDR3 DNA follows: TGTGCCAGCAGTCCGAATAATTCACCCCTCCACTTT. Encoded protein: CASSPNNSPLHF.

V usage is TRBV5-1 and J usage is TRBJ2-3; 7 nucleotides agree with TRBD1. CDR1 and CDR2 (germline): SGHRS, YFSETQ. The CDR3 consists of 16 residues. J lost 5 bases, V lost 4 bases, and 13 bases had no gene match. The DNA of the CDR3 is TGCGCCAGCAGCAACGACAGGGACCAGGTGGGAGATACGCAGTATTTT. Translation gives CASSNDRDQVGDTQYF.

The rearrangement joins TRBV19 to TRBJ1-2, with D possibly matching TRBD1 (6 bases). Germline lookup yields CDR1 LNHDA and CDR2 SQIVND (reference sequence). This CDR3 contains 19 residues. Trimming removed 5 bases at V and 1 base at J, with 26 bases between. For the CDR3, the DNA is TGTGCCAGTAGTGCTAAATTAATTAACCGGGACACCGATAACTATGGCTACACCTTC. It codes for CASSAKLINRDTDNYGYTF.

The J gene is TRBJ2-7, the V gene TRBV2; 8 nucleotides line up with TRBD1. The germline CDR1 and CDR2 sequences are SNHLY and FYNNEI. V trimming: 11 bases; J trimming: 6 bases; junction bases outside the gene matches: 15. The CDR3 totals 14 residues. The CDR3 here is CAYNVWTGWGEQYF. CDR3 DNA sequence: TGTGCCTACAATGTTTGGACAGGGTGGGGCGAGCAGTACTTC.

The genes are TRBV29-1 and TRBJ2-7, with TRBD1 matching 7 bases. Trimming at V came to 3 bases and at J to 1 base, leaving 3 bases not matched to a gene. The CDR3 has 13 amino acids. The germline gives CDR1 SQVTM, CDR2 ANQGSEA. The CDR3 spells CSVETGWSYEQYF. The DNA of the CDR3 is TGCAGCGTTGAGACAGGGTGGTCCTACGAGCAGTACTTC.

The V call is TRBV7-9, the J call TRBJ1-2; a possible D gene is TRBD1 (5 bases). CDR3 size: 15 residues. Per the germline V gene, CDR1 is SEHNR and CDR2 is FQNEAQ (reference sequence). V was pared by 5 bases and J by 7 bases, with 20 bases between. The CDR3 spells CASSATGSPPFGYTF. The DNA for the CDR3 is TGTGCCAGCAGCGCCACAGGCTCCCCTCCTTTTGGCTACACCTTC. The variable domain in full, with the rest retrieved from reference TRBV7-9 and TRBJ1-2, is DTGVSQNPRHKITKRGQNVTFRCDPISEHNRLYWYRQTLGQGPEFLTYFQNEAQLEKSRLLSDRFSAERPKGSFSTLEIQRTEQGDSAMYLCASSATGSPPFGYTFGSGTRLTVV.

This clone was detected many times. The chain joins TRBV6-1 to TRBJ2-7; 7 positions agree with TRBD1. J lost 8 bases, V lost 7 bases, and 14 bases had no gene match. Germline V gene lookup returns CDR1 MNHNS and CDR2 SASEGT. The CDR3 length is 14 residues. CDR3 coding DNA: TGTGCCAGCAACTATTCCCCAGACAGGGAGCAGCAGTACTTC. Translation: CASNYSPDREQQYF.

The chain carries TRBV5-1 and TRBJ2-1; D is undetermined. The germline CDR1 and CDR2 sequences are SGHRS and YFSETQ. Trimming pared 0 bases from V and 5 bases from J, leaving 12 bases between. This CDR3 is built from 15 residues. CDR3 region: CASSLDLFPDNEQFF. CDR3 coding DNA: TGCGCCAGCAGCTTGGATTTGTTCCCGGACAATGAGCAGTTCTTC.

This clone was recorded a few times. This chain links TRBV6-4 with TRBJ1-2; a possible D gene is TRBD1 (6 bases). This CDR3 spans 14 amino acids. Germline V gene data show CDR1 as MRHNA and CDR2 as SNTAGT. V lost 2 bases to trimming and J lost 0 bases, with 7 bases between them. CDR3 coding DNA: TGTGCCAGCAGTGACGGGGGCTCTAACTATGGCTACACCTTC. It is translated as CASSDGGSNYGYTF.

The V and J genes are TRBV5-1 and TRBJ1-1, with 9 bases identical to TRBD1. V trimming: 0 bases; J trimming: 7 bases; junction bases outside the gene matches: 4. The CDR3 runs to 14 residues. The germline CDR1 and CDR2 sequences are SGHRS and YFSETQ. Here the CDR3 reads CASSLARTGDEAFF. The CDR3 DNA follows: TGCGCCAGCAGCTTGGCCAGGACAGGGGATGAAGCTTTCTTT. The variable domain in full, completed from reference TRBV5-1 and TRBJ1-1, reads KAGVTQTPRYLIKTRGQQVTLSCSPISGHRSVSWYQQTPGQGLQFLFEYFSETQRNKGNFPGRFSGRQFSNSRSEMNVSTLELGDSALYLCASSLARTGDEAFFGQGTRLTVV.

The chain combines TRBV27 with TRBJ2-1, with 15 bases aligning to TRBD2. CDR3 size: 20 residues. Trimming at V came to 2 bases and at J to 7 bases, leaving 15 bases not matched to a gene. From germline, CDR1 is MNHEY and CDR2 SMNVEV (reference sequence). The CDR3 region has the DNA TGTGCCAGCAGTTTAACGGCGGGACTAGCGGGGGGAAGGAGGTCTAATGAGCAGTTCTTC. Protein: CASSLTAGLAGGRRSNEQFF.

The rearrangement uses TRBV5-5 and TRBJ2-3, with TRBD2 matching over 8 bases. The germline V gene has CDR1 SGHKS and CDR2 YYEKEE (reference sequence). V gave up 3 bases and J gave up 6 bases; unmatched junction bases: 12. The CDR3 is 16 residues long. The CDR3 protein is CASSWEPAGGLDTQYF. As DNA, the CDR3 is TGTGCCAGCAGCTGGGAACCGGCGGGAGGCCTCGATACGCAGTATTTT.

V gene TRBV29-1 combines with J gene TRBJ1-1, with unresolved D. CDR3 length: 12 residues. With 6 bases removed from V and 1 base from J, the gap between germline ends came to 9 bases. CDR1 and CDR2 (germline): SQVTM, ANQGSEA. The CDR3: CSVLGGNTEAFF. Here the CDR3 DNA reads TGCAGCGTGCTAGGAGGGAACACTGAAGCTTTCTTT. Together with reference TRBV29-1 and TRBJ1-1, the CDR3 gives the full variable domain: SAVISQKPSRDICQRGTSLTIQCQVDSQVTMMFWYRQQPGQSLTLIATANQGSEATYESGFVIDKFPISRPNLTFSTLTVSNMSPEDSSIYLCSVLGGNTEAFFGQGTRLTVV.

This chain links TRBV27 with TRBJ2-5; D remains unclear. V was shortened by 7 bases and J by 5 bases, with 20 bases between the two germline ends. In germline, CDR1 is MNHEY, CDR2 SMNVEV (reference sequence). The CDR3 is made up of 15 amino acids. This CDR3 reads CASNLLGGSQETQYF. The CDR3 nucleotides read TGTGCCAGCAATCTCTTGGGCGGATCACAGGAGACCCAGTACTTC.

The chain has TRBV4-1 and TRBJ2-3; maybe TRBD2 (6 bases). The V gene lost 5 bases and the J gene lost 6 bases, with 15 bases spanning the gap. Germline values: CDR1 MGHRA, CDR2 YSYEKL. The CDR3 extends over 14 amino acids. The CDR3 DNA follows: TGCGCCAGCAGCGGGGCGGGACTTGGGGATACGCAGTATTTT. Translating it yields CASSGAGLGDTQYF.

The chain links TRBV2 to TRBJ1-1; D call uncertain. The germline V gene has CDR1 SNHLY and CDR2 FYNNEI. V was clipped by 3 bases and J by 0 bases, with 11 bases between them. There are 15 residues in the CDR3. CDR3 sequence: CASSDSADMNTEAFF. Written as DNA, the CDR3 is TGTGCCAGCAGTGACTCGGCAGACATGAACACTGAAGCTTTCTTT.

V usage is TRBV7-9 and J usage is TRBJ2-7; 7 positions agree with TRBD2. Trimming removed 2 bases from V and 7 bases from J; junction bases left unmatched: 2. CDR3 length: 12 amino acids. The germline CDR1 and CDR2 sequences are SEHNR and FQNEAQ (reference sequence). CDR3 protein: CASSLSGGEQYF. The CDR3 coding sequence is TGTGCCAGCAGCTTATCGGGGGGAGAGCAGTACTTC.

This chain uses TRBV27 with TRBJ2-7; the match to TRBD2 covers 9 bases. The germline V gene encodes CDR1 MNHEY and CDR2 SMNVEV (reference sequence). The ends lost 5 bases at V and 0 bases at J; junction bases unmatched: 8. The CDR3 loop spans 16 amino acids. CDR3 protein: CASSGTLAGASYEQYF. DNA of the CDR3: TGTGCCAGCAGTGGAACTTTAGCGGGAGCCTCCTACGAGCAGTACTTC.

This chain joins TRBV9 and TRBJ2-7; TRBD2 aligns across 7 bases. CDR1 and CDR2 from the germline V gene are SGDLS and YYNGEE. With 0 bases clipped from V and 4 bases from J, the junction kept 4 bases outside the gene matches. The CDR3 sequence is 14 residues long. For the CDR3, the DNA is TGTGCCAGCAGCGTAGTGGGGGAGGGTTACGAGCAGTACTTC. Translating gives CASSVVGEGYEQYF.

The chain is built from TRBV30 and TRBJ2-7; possibly TRBD1 for D (6 bases). Trimming pared 3 bases from V and 4 bases from J, leaving 19 bases between. There are 15 residues in the CDR3. CDR1 and CDR2 from the germline V gene are GTSNPN and SVGIG (reference sequence). The CDR3 coding sequence is TGTGCCTGGAGGGCCCGGGACACCGGCGGGTACGAGCAGTACTTC. Protein: CAWRARDTGGYEQYF.

The chain recombines TRBV4-2 with TRBJ2-2; D is unclear. This CDR3 has 12 amino acids. Trimming cost V 1 base and J 6 bases, with 3 bases left between them. Germline V lookup: CDR1 LGHNA, CDR2 YNFKEQ. CDR3 amino acids: CASSQAPGELFF. The CDR3 DNA reads TGTGCCAGCAGCCAAGCTCCCGGGGAGCTGTTTTTT.

The chain joins TRBV9 to TRBJ1-2; 7 nucleotides agree with TRBD1. Trimming at V came to 3 bases and at J to 3 bases, leaving 20 bases not matched to a gene. This CDR3 contains 19 residues. Germline loops: CDR1 SGDLS, CDR2 YYNGEE. The chain's CDR3 is CASSEHEIFGTEIYYGYTF. For the CDR3, the DNA is TGTGCCAGCAGCGAACACGAAATCTTCGGGACAGAAATTTACTATGGCTACACCTTC.

V and J are TRBV4-2 and TRBJ1-6; a weak D match, TRBD1 (6 bases). The CDR3 totals 20 residues. CDR1 is LGHNA, CDR2 YNFKEQ, per germline. Trimming removed 1 base at V and 0 bases at J, with 19 bases between. The CDR3, as DNA: TGTGCCAGCAGCCAAGGAGGGGGGGGGCTATCTAGCTCCTATAATTCACCCCTCCACTTT. Protein sequence: CASSQGGGGLSSSYNSPLHF.

V usage is TRBV2 and J usage is TRBJ1-1; D is unclear. Trimming removed 7 bases from V and 5 bases from J, with 5 bases in between. CDR1 SNHLY and CDR2 FYNNEI come from the germline V gene. There are 10 residues in the CDR3. DNA for the CDR3: TGTGCCAGCATGGGAACTGAAGCTTTCTTT. It encodes CASMGTEAFF. Using reference TRBV2 and TRBJ1-1 for the parts outside the CDR3, the full variable domain is EPEVTQTPSHQVTQMGQEVILRCVPISNHLYFYWYRQILGQKVEFLVSFYNNEISEKSEIFDDQFSVERPDGSNFTLKIRSTKLEDSAMYFCASMGTEAFFGQGTRLTVV.